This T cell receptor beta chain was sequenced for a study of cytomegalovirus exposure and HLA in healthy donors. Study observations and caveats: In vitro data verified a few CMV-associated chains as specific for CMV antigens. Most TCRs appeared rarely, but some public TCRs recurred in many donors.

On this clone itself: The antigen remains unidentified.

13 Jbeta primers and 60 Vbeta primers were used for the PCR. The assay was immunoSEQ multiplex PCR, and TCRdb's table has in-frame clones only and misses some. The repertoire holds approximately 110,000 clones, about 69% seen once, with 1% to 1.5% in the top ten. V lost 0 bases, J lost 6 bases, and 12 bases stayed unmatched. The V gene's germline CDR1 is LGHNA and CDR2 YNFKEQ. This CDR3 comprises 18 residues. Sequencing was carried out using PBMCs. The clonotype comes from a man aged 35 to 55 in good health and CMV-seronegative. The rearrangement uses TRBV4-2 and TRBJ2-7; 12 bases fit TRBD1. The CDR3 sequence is CASSQDARPGTGGREQYF. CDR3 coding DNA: TGTGCCAGCAGCCAAGACGCCCGGCCAGGGACAGGGGGCCGCGAGCAGTACTTC.